The rows below give T cell receptor beta chains drawn from one sample of a study of beta chain features in type 1 diabetes. Data came from immunoSEQ multiplex PCR; TCRdb stores just in-frame clones and leaves some out. The sample includes under 250,000 clones, roughly 14% of them seen just once. The sequenced material came from naive CD4+ T cells from blood. These receptors all stem from a woman aged 40 to 55 in good health. The CDR3 runs from the conserved cysteine through the conserved F or W. A D gene is named only where the DNA matches it firmly. Size is stated for part of the rows, as once, few or many counts, or as a class when the clone is expanded.

>TRBV7-2|NA|TRBJ2-7|few
TGTGCCAGCAGCTTCGTAGGGGGGGCGGCGGACGAGCAGTACTTC
CASSFVGGAADEQYF
>TRBV4-3|TRBD1|TRBJ1-2|NA
TGCGCCAGCAGTCAACAGGGGAACTATGGCTACACCTTC
CASSQQGNYGYTF
>TRBV5-1|NA|TRBJ2-5|few
TGCGCCAGCAGCTTTTTAGGGGGTATGGAGACCCAGTACTTC
CASSFLGGMETQYF
>TRBV7-2|TRBD1|TRBJ1-5|few
TGTGCCAGCAGCCTGGACAGGGGCCAGCCCCAGCATTTT
CASSLDRGQPQHF
>TRBV6-5|TRBD2|TRBJ2-3|few
TGTGCCAGCAGGCAGAGCGGGGCTAGCACAGATACGCAGTATTTT
CASRQSGASTDTQYF
>TRBV7-2|TRBD2|TRBJ2-7|NA
TGTGCCAGCAGTTTTTTGACTAGCGGGGGAGGCGAGCAGTACTTC
CASSFLTSGGGEQYF
>TRBV18|NA|TRBJ2-2|NA
TGTGCCAGCTCACCAGCGGAAAAGGCCCCCGGGCTGTTTTTT
CASSPAEKAPGLFF
>TRBV4-3|NA|TRBJ2-7|few
TGCGCCAGCAGCCAGTCCGGGACATTGGCCTACGAGCAGTACTTC
CASSQSGTLAYEQYF
>TRBV18|NA|TRBJ2-1|NA
TGTGCCAGCTCACCAAAGGAGCGGCCCGAGCAGTTCTTC
CASSPKERPEQFF
>TRBV2|TRBD1|TRBJ1-2|NA
TGTGCCAGCAGCCGGGACAGGGCTTTAGGCTACACCTTC
CASSRDRALGYTF
>TRBV7-2|TRBD2|TRBJ2-3|NA
TGTGCCAGCAGCTTAGGAGCGGGGGTCACAGATACGCAGTATTTT
CASSLGAGVTDTQYF
>TRBV7-2|TRBD1|TRBJ1-2|few
TGTGCCAGCAGCGGTAGACAGGGGGCAATTTGGGGCTACACCTTC
CASSGRQGAIWGYTF
>TRBV15|NA|TRBJ1-1|NA
TGTGCCACCAGCAGAGAGAGACAGGCCAAAGCTTTCTTT
CATSRERQAKAFF
>TRBV25-1|NA|TRBJ1-4|NA
TGTGCCAGCAGTTCCCCCGGAGGGAGTAATGAAAAACTGTTTTTT
CASSSPGGSNEKLFF
>TRBV7-2|TRBD2|TRBJ2-5|few
TGTGCCAGCAGCCTGGCGGGGGGGGCCCTAAAGAGGACCCAGTACTTC
CASSLAGGALKRTQYF
>TRBV7-2|TRBD2|TRBJ2-5|NA
TGTGCCAGCCGATTCGGGGGGGGCCTGCCGACCCAGTACTTC
CASRFGGGLPTQYF
>TRBV6-6|NA|TRBJ2-5|few
TGTGCCAGCATCAGCAGCGAAGAGACCCAGTACTTC
CASISSEETQYF
>TRBV11-2|TRBD2|TRBJ2-3|few
TGTGCCAGCAGCTCCCGACTAGCGGGGGCCACAGATACGCAGTATTTT
CASSSRLAGATDTQYF
>TRBV2|NA|TRBJ1-5|NA
TGTGCCAGCATGGACAGAGGCAATCAGCCCCAGCATTTT
CASMDRGNQPQHF
>TRBV29-1|TRBD1|TRBJ1-1|NA
TGCAGCGCTAAGACAGGGGTTATGAACACTGAAGCTTTCTTT
CSAKTGVMNTEAFF
>TRBV5-4|TRBD2|TRBJ2-5|NA
TGTGCCAGCAGCTTGGAATCTCAGCGGGGGGGCCGGGAGACCCAGTACTTC
CASSLESQRGGRETQYF
>TRBV11-2|TRBD1|TRBJ1-2|NA
TGTGCCAGCAGCTTTACGACAGGGTCAGGCGGCTACACCTTC
CASSFTTGSGGYTF
>TRBV5-5|NA|TRBJ2-4|NA
TGTGCCAGCAAGTGGGGGGATGGAGCCAAAAACATTCAGTACTTC
CASKWGDGAKNIQYF
>TRBV7-6|TRBD1|TRBJ2-7|few
TGTGCCAGCAGCTTACCCGACAGGGGGCTCTACGAGCAGTACTTC
CASSLPDRGLYEQYF
>TRBV18|NA|TRBJ1-1|few
TGTGCCAGCTCACCGGGCCTGAACACTGAAGCTTTCTTT
CASSPGLNTEAFF
>TRBV14|NA|TRBJ1-5|few
TGTGCCAGCAGCCAAGGAAACGGTCAGCCCCAGCATTTT
CASSQGNGQPQHF
>TRBV19|TRBD1|TRBJ1-2|NA
TGTGCCAGTAAGGGGGCAGGCTCCGTTAACTATGGCTACACCTTC
CASKGAGSVNYGYTF
>TRBV9|TRBD1|TRBJ2-6|few
TGTGCCAGCAGCGTAGGCAGGGGGCTCTCTGGGGCCAACGTCCTGACTTTC
CASSVGRGLSGANVLTF
>TRBV18|NA|TRBJ2-2|NA
TGTGCCAGCTCATCCCAGGGTTACCGGGAGCTGTTTTTT
CASSSQGYRELFF
>TRBV29-1|NA|TRBJ2-7|NA
TGCAGTGGGAGTAAGGGGGTTTCCTACGAGCAGTACTTC
CSGSKGVSYEQYF
>TRBV6-5|NA|TRBJ1-1|few
TGTGCCAGCAGTTACTCGGGCGTTAACGGCAATGAAGCTTTCTTT
CASSYSGVNGNEAFF
>TRBV11-2|NA|TRBJ1-1|NA
TGTGCCAGCAGCTTAGCGGGGCAGGGGACTGAAGCTTTCTTT
CASSLAGQGTEAFF
>TRBV9|NA|TRBJ2-2|few
TGTGCCAGCAGCGTAGAGGCGGGGGCCTTCACCGGGGAGCTGTTTTTT
CASSVEAGAFTGELFF
>TRBV7-2|NA|TRBJ2-6|few
TGTGCCAGCACAACAGGGACCGGGGCCAACGTCCTGACTTTC
CASTTGTGANVLTF
>TRBV5-6|TRBD2|TRBJ2-5|NA
TGTGCCAGCGGAACTTCAGCGGGGGAAGAGACCCAGTACTTC
CASGTSAGEETQYF
>TRBV2|TRBD1|TRBJ1-6|NA
TGTGCCAGCAGTGAATCCAGGACAGGGGGTAATTCACCCCTCCACTTT
CASSESRTGGNSPLHF
>TRBV6-5|NA|TRBJ1-1|NA
TGTGCCAGCAGGCGGGAGTTCCAAGAAGCTTTCTTT
CASRREFQEAFF
>TRBV27|NA|TRBJ2-5|few
TGTGCCAGTCCTAAGGGACTCCCTGGGGGTGAGACCCAGTACTTC
CASPKGLPGGETQYF